The present TCR beta chain was sequenced within a study of blood T cell repertoires in COVID-19. On the study more broadly: T cells, B-cell-depleted T cells, or PBMCs supplied cDNA or gDNA.

This CDR3 has 13 amino acids. The germline gives CDR1 SGDLS, CDR2 YYNGEE. Trimming shortened V by 7 bases and J by 2 bases, and 11 bases separated the two germline ends. Original analysis: Amplification of reference gene primers was used by the study to estimate nucleated cell counts. This table comes from immunoSEQ multiplex PCR, and its TCRdb copy is limited to in-frame clones, with some not included. Clone size and the V and J calls come from that table; the DNA yielded D and trimming. The repertoire holds roughly 120,000 clones, with 85% as singletons. The specimen sequenced was peripheral blood. This clonotype was obtained from a human donor in a cohort sampled during active COVID-19. The rearrangement joins TRBV9 to TRBJ2-3; D gene unclear. DNA of the CDR3: TGTGCCAGCTCTCTAACCATCACAGATACGCAGTATTTT. It specifies CASSLTITDTQYF.